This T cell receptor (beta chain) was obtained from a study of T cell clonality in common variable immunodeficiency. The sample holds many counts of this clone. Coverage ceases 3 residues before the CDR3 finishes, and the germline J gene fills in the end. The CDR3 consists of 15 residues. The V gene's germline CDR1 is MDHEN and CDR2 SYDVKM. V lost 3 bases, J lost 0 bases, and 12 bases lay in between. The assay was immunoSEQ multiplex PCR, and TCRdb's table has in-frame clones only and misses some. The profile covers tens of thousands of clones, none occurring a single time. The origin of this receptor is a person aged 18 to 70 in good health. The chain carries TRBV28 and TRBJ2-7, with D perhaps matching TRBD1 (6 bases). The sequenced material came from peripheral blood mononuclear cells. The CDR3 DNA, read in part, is TGTGCCAGCAGTTTTTTCAGGGGAGCCTCCTACGAG. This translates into CASSFFRGASYE. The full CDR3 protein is CASSFFRGASYEQYF.